This T cell receptor (beta chain) is drawn from a study of PD-L1 blockade in urothelial cancer. Turning to the study itself: Patients' atezolizumab regimen, 1,200 mg intravenously every 3 weeks, began around 2014. The authors examined blood 3 weeks (second dose) and 6 weeks after treatment start. A median approximately 140,000 T cells were found in blood samples.

Clones were read by immunoSEQ multiplex PCR, and TCRdb kept only the in-frame ones, dropping some. The repertoire holds tens of thousands of clones, with roughly 77% as singletons. Study-wide findings and caveats: By 3 weeks, tumor-associated blood clones had expanded more in durable-benefit patients.

The CDR3 loop spans 13 amino acids. V dropped 5 bases and J dropped 1 base, with 5 bases sitting between them. CDR1 SGHTA and CDR2 FQGNSA come from the germline V gene. On this clone: Its antigen is not known.

Time point indicated: pretreatment peripheral blood. The rearrangement joins TRBV7-2 to TRBJ2-2; D gene unclear. The TCR originated in a man between 65 and 79 years old with urothelial cancer. Material: PBMCs, obtained around atezolizumab (anti-PD-L1) treatment. The CDR3 region has the DNA TGTGCCAGCAGCCCGCGGAACACCGGGGAGCTGTTTTTT. It yields the protein CASSPRNTGELFF.